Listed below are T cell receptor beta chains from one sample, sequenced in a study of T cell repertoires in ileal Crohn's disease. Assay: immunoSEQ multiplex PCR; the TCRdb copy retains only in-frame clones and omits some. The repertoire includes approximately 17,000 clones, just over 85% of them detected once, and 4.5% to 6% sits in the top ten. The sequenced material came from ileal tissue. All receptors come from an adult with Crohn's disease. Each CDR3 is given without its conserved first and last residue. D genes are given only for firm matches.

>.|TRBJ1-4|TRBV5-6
ASSLRGFWNEKLF
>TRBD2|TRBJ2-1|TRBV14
ASSLRRLATLDEQF
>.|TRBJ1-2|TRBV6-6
ASSYGTTNYGYT
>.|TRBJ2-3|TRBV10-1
ASRRGDTQY
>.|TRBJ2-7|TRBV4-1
ASSQESLSPMHEQY
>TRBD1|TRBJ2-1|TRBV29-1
SVDRDRVNEQF
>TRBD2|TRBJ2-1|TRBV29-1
SVEGVIAGSYNEQF
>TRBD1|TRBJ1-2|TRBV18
ASSPGTDSGGKGYT
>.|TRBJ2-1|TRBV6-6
ASSYGQHEQF
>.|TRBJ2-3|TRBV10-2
ASSETGSSTDTQY
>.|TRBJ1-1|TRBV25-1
ASSRGGYTEAF
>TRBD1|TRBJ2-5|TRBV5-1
ASSSGQGVSRGETQY
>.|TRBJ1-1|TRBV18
ASEQGVNTEAF
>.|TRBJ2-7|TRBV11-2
ASSLGAPGGRYEQY
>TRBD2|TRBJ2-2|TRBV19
ASSPTSGRASVVRGELF
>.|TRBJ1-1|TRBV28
ASSLVSGRVTEAF
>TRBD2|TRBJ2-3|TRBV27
ASSWRLAAQDTQY
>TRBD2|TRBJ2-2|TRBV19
ASSGTSGSAGELF
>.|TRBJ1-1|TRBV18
ASSQGVNTEAF
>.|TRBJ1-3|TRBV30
AWSVPPGGPSGNTIY
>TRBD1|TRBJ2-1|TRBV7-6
ASSPRTGGANEQF
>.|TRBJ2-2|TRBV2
ACWTRRDSDAGELF
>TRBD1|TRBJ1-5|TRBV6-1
ASRGTGYSNQPQH
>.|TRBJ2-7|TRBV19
ASSIGDSSSYEQY
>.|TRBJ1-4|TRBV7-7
ASSPQGGANEKLF
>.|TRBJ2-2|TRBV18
ASSPVEGWSDTGELF
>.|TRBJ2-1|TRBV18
ASSPNSPKLYYNEQF
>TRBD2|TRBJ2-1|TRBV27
ASSLSPTSGRANYEQF
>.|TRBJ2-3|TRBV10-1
ASSEPGAGTDTQY
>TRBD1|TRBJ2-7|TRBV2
ASNDRDYEQY
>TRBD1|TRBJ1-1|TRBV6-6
ASSHKDRGEAF
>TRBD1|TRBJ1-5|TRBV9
ASSKTGGVLQPQH
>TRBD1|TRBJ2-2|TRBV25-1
ASSADRTGNTGELF
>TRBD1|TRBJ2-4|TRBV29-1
SVGQGGDIQY
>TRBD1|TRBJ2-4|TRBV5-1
ASSRRDRGNIQY
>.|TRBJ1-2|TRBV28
ASSTPVSGLYGYT
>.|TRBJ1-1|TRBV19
ASSPDRLNTEAF
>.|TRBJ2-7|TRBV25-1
ASRDAGQGKSEQY
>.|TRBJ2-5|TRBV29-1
SVAVNQETQY
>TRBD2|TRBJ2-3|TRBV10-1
ASSATSGRADTQY
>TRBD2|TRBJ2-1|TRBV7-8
ASSLAGTTHNEQF
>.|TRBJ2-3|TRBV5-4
ASPGLAPSTDTQY
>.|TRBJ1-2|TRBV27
ASSLGGRGIDGYT
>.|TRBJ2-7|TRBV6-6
ASSPDFSRSYEQY